This T cell receptor beta chain was identified in a study of siplizumab effects on memory and regulatory T cells. General study findings and limits: Mappable CD4+ clones that were alloreactive averaged about 69% Treg-derived with siplizumab versus roughly 25% in controls.

This clone was counted a few times. Its antigen remains unknown. The CDR3 covers 14 residues. Germline V gives CDR1 SNHLY, CDR2 FYNNEI. The V and J ends lost 7 bases and 5 bases respectively, with 17 bases between them. Sequencing used immunoSEQ multiplex PCR; TCRdb keeps in-frame clones, though not all of them. This sample has more than 90,000 clones, with around 94% found just once. The sequence was collected from a human donor in good health. This rearrangement joins TRBV2 to TRBJ1-1; no clear D gene. The sample taken for sequencing was non-Treg CD4+ T cells sorted from blood. The CDR3 loop is CASTSVLTRTEAFF. The CDR3 bases are TGTGCCAGCACCTCCGTCCTTACAAGGACTGAAGCTTTCTTT.